This T cell receptor beta chain stems from a study of T cell responses to AZD1222 COVID-19 vaccine. Pooled in the analysis were second doses at about 4 or about 12 weeks. CDR1 and CDR2 from the germline V gene are SGHNT and YENEEA. Trimming took 2 bases from V and 0 from J; bases not matched to a gene: 5. The CDR3 extends over 16 amino acids. Clones were sequenced by immunoSEQ multiplex PCR, and TCRdb holds only the in-frame ones, with some missing. The repertoire consists of fewer than 85,000 clones, with about 88% occurring once and the leading ten covering 9.3%. This clone was detected once. The sequence derives from an adult who received the AZD1222 COVID-19 vaccine. The starting material was peripheral blood, obtained 28 days after the second AZD1222 dose. V is TRBV11-3 and J is TRBJ2-3; 7 nucleotides align to TRBD1. CDR3 residues: CASSLIQGVSTDTQYF. CDR3 in DNA: TGTGCCAGCAGCTTAATTCAGGGGGTGAGCACAGATACGCAGTATTTT.